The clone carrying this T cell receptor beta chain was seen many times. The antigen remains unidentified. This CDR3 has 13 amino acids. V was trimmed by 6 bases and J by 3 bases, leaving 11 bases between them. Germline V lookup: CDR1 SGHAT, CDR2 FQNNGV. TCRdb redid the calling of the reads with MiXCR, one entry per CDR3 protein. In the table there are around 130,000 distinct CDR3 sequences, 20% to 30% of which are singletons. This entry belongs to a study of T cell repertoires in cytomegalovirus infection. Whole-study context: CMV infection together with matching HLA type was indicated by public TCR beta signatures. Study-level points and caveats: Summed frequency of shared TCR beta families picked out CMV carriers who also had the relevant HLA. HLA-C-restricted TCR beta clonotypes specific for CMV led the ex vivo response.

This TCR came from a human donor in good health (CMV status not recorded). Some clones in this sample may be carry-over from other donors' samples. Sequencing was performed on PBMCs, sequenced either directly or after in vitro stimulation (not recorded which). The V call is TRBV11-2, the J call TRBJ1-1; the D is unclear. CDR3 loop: CASSVKWDTEAFF. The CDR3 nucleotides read TGTGCCAGCAGTGTTAAGTGGGACACTGAAGCTTTCTTT.